This TCR beta chain was found in a study of T cell responses to AZD1222 COVID-19 vaccine. Of note for this clone: What it binds is not known.

Study-wide findings and caveats: Once two AZD1222 doses were given, Spike-specific TCR breadth and depth went up. Most donors were white British and more were female, and clonal diversity was possibly underestimated.

TCRdb keeps only in-frame clones here, not all; method: immunoSEQ multiplex PCR. The table includes approximately 76,000 clones, about 90% detected once. The germline CDR1 and CDR2 sequences are ENHRY and SYGVKD. The germline V and J ends were trimmed by 4 bases and 8 bases, with 14 bases remaining between them. The CDR3 sequence is 13 residues long. The sequence was obtained from an adult in good health. V and J are TRBV10-3 and TRBJ1-2; the D gene is possibly TRBD1 (6 bases). The sequencing used peripheral blood, collected on day 0 of MenACWY control vaccination. The CDR3 reads CAISAATGSGYTF. DNA for the CDR3: TGTGCCATCAGTGCCGCCACAGGGTCCGGCTACACCTTC.